The next 20 T cell receptor beta chains were all read from a single sample in a study of cytomegalovirus exposure and HLA in healthy donors. This PCR relied on a set of 60 Vbeta primers and 13 Jbeta primers. The repertoire was sequenced with immunoSEQ multiplex PCR; TCRdb's copy has only in-frame clones and lacks some. This sample yields roughly 150,000 clones, of which 84% are seen a single time; roughly 1% belongs to the top ten. Sequenced material: PBMCs. The receptors come from a man younger than 40 in good health and CMV-seronegative.

V and J are TRBV28 and TRBJ1-2, with a possible D match to TRBD1 (6 bases). Per the germline V gene, CDR1 is MDHEN and CDR2 is SYDVKM. The V gene lost 6 bases and the J gene lost 4 bases, with 12 bases spanning the gap. The CDR3 runs to 13 residues. The CDR3 DNA sequence: TGTGCCAGCAGCCTACAGGGATTCTATGGCTACACCTTC. This sequence encodes CASSLQGFYGYTF.

The gene calls are TRBV9 and TRBJ1-1; 7 positions match TRBD1. Germline V CDR1 and CDR2: SGDLS, YYNGEE. The CDR3 is 14 residues long. V was pared by 3 bases and J by 1 base, with 3 bases of the junction left unmatched. CDR3 DNA: TGTGCCAGCAGCGCGACAGGGCAGAACACTGAAGCTTTCTTT. Residues: CASSATGQNTEAFF. The full variable domain, with the rest looked up from reference TRBV9 and TRBJ1-1, is DSGVTQTPKHLITATGQRVTLRCSPRSGDLSVYWYQQSLDQGLQFLIQYYNGEERAKGNILERFSAQQFPDLHSELNLSSLELGDSALYFCASSATGQNTEAFFGQGTRLTVV.

The CDR3 is CAWSVLPGQGAYEQYF. Here the CDR3 DNA reads TGTGCCTGGAGTGTACTCCCGGGACAGGGGGCCTACGAGCAGTACTTC. V and J are TRBV30 and TRBJ2-7, with TRBD1 matching 11 bases. Trimming at V came to 0 bases and at J to 2 bases, leaving 6 bases not matched to a gene. This CDR3 is 16 amino acids long. The germline V gene has CDR1 GTSNPN and CDR2 SVGIG (reference sequence).

This clone has a handful of counts. The V gene is TRBV11-1, the J gene TRBJ2-1; D call uncertain. Germline V gene data show CDR1 as SGHAT and CDR2 as FQDESV (reference sequence). CDR3 length: 12 amino acids. V was cut by 2 bases and J by 6 bases, with 5 bases left in between. CDR3 loop: CASSLISNEQFF. The CDR3 region has the DNA TGTGCCAGCAGCTTAATCTCCAATGAGCAGTTCTTC. Together with reference TRBV11-1 and TRBJ2-1, the CDR3 gives the full variable domain: EAEVAQSPRYKITEKSQAVAFWCDPISGHATLYWYRQILGQGPELLVQFQDESVVDDSQLPKDRFSAERLKGVDSTLKIQPAELGDSAMYLCASSLISNEQFFGPGTRLTVL.

This clone came up once. The chain is built from TRBV6-6 and TRBJ2-7; 7 bases match TRBD1. CDR1 MNHNY and CDR2 SVGAGI come from the germline V gene (reference sequence). J gave up 3 bases and V 6 bases, and 14 bases lay outside the gene matches. CDR3 length: 16 amino acids. CDR3 in amino acids: CASRTITGTAGYEQYF. The CDR3 DNA is TGTGCCAGCAGAACTATTACTGGGACAGCCGGCTACGAGCAGTACTTC.

This chain uses TRBV11-2 with TRBJ1-2; D is undetermined. V lost 2 bases to trimming and J lost 4 bases, with 14 bases between them. This CDR3 has 15 residues. The germline gives CDR1 SGHAT, CDR2 FQNNGV. This CDR3 reads CASSLSLLFGYGYTF. Written as DNA, the CDR3 is TGTGCCAGCAGCTTAAGCCTTCTCTTCGGCTATGGCTACACCTTC.

The rearrangement uses TRBV18 and TRBJ2-3; TRBD1 agrees at 7 bases. CDR3 length: 17 residues. The germline CDR1 and CDR2 sequences are KGHSH and LQKENI. The ends lost 1 base at V and 0 bases at J; junction bases unmatched: 7. The CDR3: CASSPRKDRSSTDTQYF. The CDR3 DNA reads TGTGCCAGCTCACCACGAAAGGACAGGTCTAGCACAGATACGCAGTATTTT.

The sample holds one count of this clone. The chain links TRBV30 to TRBJ1-2; TRBD1 aligns across 8 bases. Germline assignment: CDR1 GTSNPN and CDR2 SVGIG (reference sequence). The CDR3 length is 17 residues. The trim removed 2 bases at V and 4 bases at J, leaving 15 bases unmatched. As DNA, the CDR3 is TGTGCCTGGAGTACGTCCTCAATAACAGGGGGAGTCTATGGCTACACCTTC. This codes for CAWSTSSITGGVYGYTF.

V gene TRBV4-2 combines with J gene TRBJ2-3, with 7 bases that match TRBD2. Germline CDR1 LGHNA, CDR2 YNFKEQ. The CDR3 runs to 16 residues. Trimming removed 4 bases from V and 2 bases from J; junction bases left unmatched: 9. The CDR3 coding sequence is TGTGCCAGCAGCCCTGTTGAGCTAGCGGTCACAGATACGCAGTATTTT. Translation: CASSPVELAVTDTQYF.

This sequence joins TRBV18 and TRBJ2-1; 12 bases map to TRBD2. Germline V gene lookup returns CDR1 KGHSH and CDR2 LQKENI. V was clipped by 0 bases and J by 3 bases; unmatched bases: 12. The CDR3 has 20 amino acids. DNA for the CDR3: TGTGCCAGCTCACCACCGTCGTGGCTAGCGGGGGGGAAAAACTACAATGAGCAGTTCTTC. Its translation: CASSPPSWLAGGKNYNEQFF.

CDR3 coding DNA: TGTGCCAGCAGCTTGAGCCAGGGCACAGATACGCAGTATTTT. As protein: CASSLSQGTDTQYF. The V call is TRBV5-6, the J call TRBJ2-3; D unresolved. The V end lost 1 base, the J end lost 1 base, and 7 bases lay between the germline ends. This CDR3 is built from 14 residues. Germline V lookup: CDR1 SGHDT, CDR2 YYEEEE.

The chain joins TRBV7-6 to TRBJ2-1; TRBD2 matches 7 bases. Germline CDR1 SGHVS, CDR2 FNYEAQ. Trimming removed 1 base from V and 10 bases from J; junction bases left unmatched: 1. CDR3 length: 12 amino acids. In DNA, the CDR3 is TGTGCCAGCAGCTTAGTGGGGGGGGAGCAGTTCTTC. Its protein is CASSLVGGEQFF.

The chain has TRBV4-2 and TRBJ2-1; weak D call: TRBD1 (6 bases). There are 14 residues in the CDR3. The V end was cut by 9 bases, the J end by 5 bases, with 17 bases between. In germline, CDR1 is LGHNA, CDR2 YNFKEQ. The CDR3 region has the DNA TGTGCCAGTACCTCATACAGGGACCACAATGAGCAGTTCTTC. Translated, it gives CASTSYRDHNEQFF.

The chain has TRBV19 and TRBJ2-7; D uncertain. CDR3 length: 13 amino acids. The V gene lost 7 bases and the J gene lost 6 bases, with 16 bases spanning the gap. The germline gives CDR1 LNHDA, CDR2 SQIVND (reference sequence). The CDR3 loop is CASKRQGYPEQYF. The DNA for the CDR3 is TGTGCCAGTAAAAGACAAGGATATCCCGAGCAGTACTTC.

The chain uses TRBV19 and TRBJ1-1; TRBD1 agrees at 7 bases. Germline CDR1 and CDR2: LNHDA and SQIVND (reference sequence). V lost 4 bases and J lost 5; bases outside the gene matches: 4. The CDR3 runs to 13 residues. The CDR3 protein is CASSRTGRTEAFF. CDR3 sequence (DNA): TGTGCCAGTAGTAGGACAGGAAGGACTGAAGCTTTCTTT.

The chain combines TRBV6-1 with TRBJ2-3; TRBD2 matches 15 bases. CDR1 MNHNS and CDR2 SASEGT come from the germline V gene. Trimming removed 4 bases from V and 10 bases from J; junction bases left unmatched: 12. This CDR3 has 17 residues. CDR3 amino acids: CASSGTSGRAPRLAQYF. The DNA for the CDR3 is TGTGCCAGCAGTGGGACTAGCGGGAGGGCCCCGAGGTTAGCGCAGTATTTT.

CDR3 residues: CASNSIGTGGQETQYF. In DNA, the CDR3 is TGTGCCAGCAACTCCATAGGGACAGGGGGCCAAGAGACCCAGTACTTC. This chain links TRBV19 with TRBJ2-5, with 11 nucleotides matching TRBD1. This CDR3 is 16 amino acids long. The germline V gene encodes CDR1 LNHDA and CDR2 SQIVND (reference sequence). Losses at the gene ends were 9 bases for V and 1 base for J; bases not matched to a gene: 10.

With regard to this clone: The junction does not match germline at one end; this may be a read error. The chain joins TRBV5-1 to TRBJ1-5, with 8 bases that match TRBD1. Germline V gene lookup returns CDR1 SGHRS and CDR2 YFSETQ. The CDR3 covers 15 residues. The CDR3 is CASSVGTGLGQAQHF. CDR3 nucleotides: TGCGCCAGCAGCGTCGGGACAGGTCTGGGTCAGGCCCAGCATTTT.

Only a few counts were recorded for this clone. The chain is built from TRBV6-4 and TRBJ2-3; D gene uncertain. The germline V and J ends were trimmed by 2 bases and 2 bases, with 5 bases remaining between them. Germline V CDR1 and CDR2: MRHNA, SNTAGT. The CDR3 is made up of 13 amino acids. The CDR3 reads CASSDGATDTQYF. The CDR3 nucleotides read TGTGCCAGCAGTGACGGAGCCACAGATACGCAGTATTTT.

The CDR3 is CASSILGLAGDNEQFF. The CDR3 DNA reads TGTGCCAGTAGTATACTGGGACTAGCGGGAGACAATGAGCAGTTCTTC. J is TRBJ2-1 and V is TRBV19, with 14 bases that match TRBD2. V lost 2 bases to trimming and J lost 5 bases; unmatched junction nucleotides: 2. The germline V gene encodes CDR1 LNHDA and CDR2 SQIVND (reference sequence). CDR3 size: 16 residues.